The 26 T cell receptor beta chains listed next were all sequenced from one sample in a study of CD8 T cells in ankylosing spondylitis. TCRdb reprocessed the 5' RACE reads via MiXCR and lists one record per CDR3 protein. The sample contains 250,000 to 400,000 distinct CDR3 sequences, about 9.9% of which appear only once. Sequences were obtained from blood, either unsorted or a sorted T cell fraction (not recorded which). The receptors were gathered from a female donor with ankylosing spondylitis or in good health (not recorded which).

A remark on this clonotype: A much larger clone differs by one base, so this may be a read error. The chain carries TRBV5-1 and TRBJ1-2; no clear D gene. The CDR3 contains 14 residues. Germline V CDR1 and CDR2: SGHRS, YFSETQ. The DNA of the CDR3 is TGCGCCAGCAGCCAGTCGACTGTAAACTGTGGCTACACCTTC. This gives the protein CASSQSTVNCGYTF.

This clonotype has at least ten counts. This chain connects TRBV7-9 to TRBJ2-4; D call uncertain. Trimming took 10 bases from V and 3 from J, leaving 10 bases between them. The CDR3 is made up of 12 amino acids. Germline loops: CDR1 SEHNR, CDR2 FQNEAQ (reference sequence). The chain's CDR3 is CATVNGKNIQYF. For the CDR3, the DNA is TGTGCCACCGTGAATGGCAAAAACATTCAGTACTTC.

The table lists this clonotype with many counts. V and J are TRBV6-2 or TRBV6-3 and TRBJ2-1; possibly TRBD2 for D (5 bases). The germline V gene has CDR1 MNHEY and CDR2 SVGEGT. CDR3 size: 15 residues. The V end lost 6 bases, the J end lost 0 bases, and 12 bases lay between the germline ends. The CDR3: CASSLFGGSYNEQFF. The CDR3 coding sequence is TGTGCCAGCAGCCTTTTTGGAGGCTCCTACAATGAGCAGTTCTTC.

This clonotype was seen at least ten times. The chain carries TRBV28 and TRBJ2-1; no clear D gene. CDR3 length: 12 amino acids. V was trimmed by 8 bases and J by 0 bases, leaving 5 bases between them. Per germline, CDR1 MDHEN and CDR2 SYDVKM. Written as DNA, the CDR3 is TGTGCCAGCCTCCGCTCCTACAATGAGCAGTTCTTC. Translation gives CASLRSYNEQFF.

The V call is TRBV7-6, the J call TRBJ2-3; 13 bases line up with TRBD2. With V trimmed by 4 bases and J by 2 bases, 3 bases remained unmatched. Looked up from germline, CDR1 is SGHVS and CDR2 is FNYEAQ. CDR3 length equals 16 residues. The CDR3 region has the DNA TGTGCCAGCAGCTCCGGGACTAGCGGGACCACAGATACGCAGTATTTT. Amino acids: CASSSGTSGTTDTQYF.

This clonotype has ten or more counts. The chain carries TRBV12-3 or TRBV12-4 and TRBJ1-2; D is undetermined. V was cut by 2 bases and J by 0 bases, with 7 bases left in between. This CDR3 region has 14 residues. As DNA, the CDR3 is TGTGCCAGCAGTTTAAAGCTAGCTAACTATGGCTACACCTTC. This encodes CASSLKLANYGYTF.

This clonotype turned up a few times. The chain links TRBV5-1 to TRBJ1-1, with no clear D. CDR3 size: 15 residues. Germline loops: CDR1 SGHRS, CDR2 YFSETQ. V lost 0 bases, J lost 1 base, and 10 bases lay in between. The CDR3 sequence: CASSLAIFGNTEAFF. Here the CDR3 DNA reads TGCGCCAGCAGCTTGGCGATCTTTGGGAACACTGAAGCTTTCTTT.

This clonotype was seen repeatedly, ten times or more. This chain joins TRBV15 and TRBJ2-3; no definite D call. The V end lost 0 bases, the J end lost 3 bases, and 10 bases lay between the germline ends. This CDR3 has 15 amino acids. Germline values: CDR1 LNHNV, CDR2 YYDKDF (reference sequence). DNA of the CDR3: TGTGCCACCAGCAGAGATGTGGGTTGGACAGATACGCAGTATTTT. Translating it yields CATSRDVGWTDTQYF.

The table lists this clonotype with many counts. V is TRBV12-3 or TRBV12-4 and J is TRBJ1-1; TRBD1 might be the D (5 bases). This CDR3 is built from 16 residues. Trimming stripped 3 bases from V and 3 bases from J, with 17 bases between. The CDR3 is CASSLGQGPRDTEAFF. In DNA, the CDR3 is TGTGCCAGCAGTTTGGGGCAGGGCCCTCGGGACACTGAAGCTTTCTTT.

This clonotype was counted a few times. The V gene is TRBV29-1, the J gene TRBJ2-5; D tentatively reads TRBD1 or TRBD2 (5 bases each). Germline V gene lookup returns CDR1 SQVTM and CDR2 ANQGSEA. Trimming stripped 6 bases from V and 5 bases from J, with 13 bases between. The CDR3 is 12 residues long. The DNA for the CDR3 is TGCAGCGTCCGGGGACCGGGGGAGACCCAGTACTTC. Amino acid sequence: CSVRGPGETQYF. Looking up the rest from reference TRBV29-1 and TRBJ2-5 gives the full variable domain: SAVISQKPSRDICQRGTSLTIQCQVDSQVTMMFWYRQQPGQSLTLIATANQGSEATYESGFVIDKFPISRPNLTFSTLTVSNMSPEDSSIYLCSVRGPGETQYFGPGTRLLVL.

A few counts support this clonotype. V gene TRBV5-6 combines with J gene TRBJ1-2; tentative D call: TRBD1 (5 bases). CDR3 length: 13 amino acids. Deletions cut 2 bases from V and 5 bases from J, with 10 bases between. The germline gives CDR1 SGHDT, CDR2 YYEEEE. DNA of the CDR3: TGTGCCAGCAGCTTTCAGGGAGGATATGGCTACACCTTC. This encodes CASSFQGGYGYTF.

This clonotype was counted between two and nine times. The rearrangement joins TRBV5-1 to TRBJ2-7, with a tentative D call TRBD1 (5 bases). The CDR3 spans 13 residues. In germline, CDR1 is SGHRS, CDR2 YFSETQ. Deletions cut 2 bases from V and 6 bases from J, with 12 bases between. The CDR3 region is CASSFAGSPEQYF. The DNA for the CDR3 is TGCGCCAGCAGCTTCGCAGGGTCTCCCGAGCAGTACTTC.

V and J are TRBV6-2 or TRBV6-3 and TRBJ2-3; no firm D call. V gave up 4 bases and J gave up 7 bases, with 15 bases separating them. Germline lookup yields CDR1 MNHEY and CDR2 SVGEGT. The CDR3 is 14 amino acids. The CDR3 reads CASSSSGPRHTQYF. The CDR3 DNA reads as TGTGCCAGCAGTTCGTCAGGACCCAGGCATACGCAGTATTTT.

This clonotype appeared many times. The CDR3 DNA is TGTGCCAGCAGCCACCGGACTAGCGGGAGGGATGAGCAGTTCTTC. Translating gives CASSHRTSGRDEQFF. The chain employs TRBV7-9 and TRBJ2-1; 15 bases are a match to TRBD2. From germline, CDR1 is SEHNR and CDR2 FQNEAQ (reference sequence). Trimming cost V 5 bases and J 8 bases; bases outside gene matches: 4. The CDR3 is made up of 15 amino acids.

This clonotype has more than one count but fewer than ten. The V call is TRBV27, the J call TRBJ2-1, with 16 positions matching TRBD2. Germline loops: CDR1 MNHEY, CDR2 SMNVEV (reference sequence). Trimming cost V 2 bases and J 0 bases; bases outside gene matches: 4. The CDR3 consists of 19 residues. The CDR3, as DNA: TGTGCCAGCAGTTTAGGGACTAGCGGGAGGGTTAGCTCCTACAATGAGCAGTTCTTC. It yields the protein CASSLGTSGRVSSYNEQFF.

The chain is built from TRBV5-1 and TRBJ2-7; D may be TRBD2 (5 bases). CDR3 length: 15 amino acids. Germline values: CDR1 SGHRS, CDR2 YFSETQ. V lost 4 bases to trimming and J lost 7 bases, with 21 bases between them. As DNA, the CDR3 is TGCGCCAGCAGCCTACAAAACCCTTACGGGAAGGAGCAGTACTTC. This sequence encodes CASSLQNPYGKEQYF.

This clonotype was seen more than once but under ten times. This chain joins TRBV9 and TRBJ1-2; tentatively, D is TRBD1 (5 bases). CDR3 size: 14 residues. Trimming took off 4 bases at V and 4 bases at J, with 14 bases between the two ends. Germline V CDR1 and CDR2: SGDLS, YYNGEE. CDR3 region: CASSSRDGGYGYTF. The CDR3 DNA reads TGTGCCAGCAGCTCCCGGGACGGGGGCTATGGCTACACCTTC.

V is TRBV25-1 and J is TRBJ1-1; D is perhaps TRBD1 (6 bases). Germline CDR1 reads MGHDK; CDR2 reads SYGVNS. Between the trimmed V and J ends, which lost 6 bases and 0 bases, there was a span of 14 bases. The CDR3 spans 15 residues. CDR3 DNA sequence: TGTGCCAGCAGCGAACCCGGGGGCCTGAACACTGAAGCTTTCTTT. Protein: CASSEPGGLNTEAFF.

A note on this clonotype: One junction end does not reproduce the germline sequence, and a read error may be involved. The rearrangement uses TRBV5-5 and TRBJ2-1, with D hard to call. Germline assignment: CDR1 SGHKS and CDR2 YYEKEE (reference sequence). The CDR3 has 13 residues. The CDR3 sequence: CASSYNSYNDQFF. For the CDR3, the DNA is TGTGCCAGCAGCTATAACAGCTACAATGACCAGTTCTTC.

This chain joins TRBV20-1 and TRBJ2-5, with D unresolved. Germline CDR1 DFQATT, CDR2 SNEGSKA (reference sequence). The CDR3 consists of 13 residues. The germline V and J ends were trimmed by 3 bases and 4 bases, with 12 bases remaining between them. CDR3 DNA sequence: TGCAGTGCTAGGGCCCCAGTAGGAGAGACCCAGTACTTC. This codes for CSARAPVGETQYF.

There are a few counts of this clonotype. This chain connects TRBV6-2 or TRBV6-3 to TRBJ2-7, with D unresolved. Trimming pared 6 bases from V and 0 bases from J, leaving 24 bases between. The CDR3 contains 18 residues. The germline CDR1 and CDR2 sequences are MNHEY and SVGEGT. CDR3 residues: CASSPGRTRFRSSYEQYF. CDR3 DNA sequence: TGTGCCAGCAGCCCCGGACGGACCCGATTCCGTTCCTCCTACGAGCAGTACTTC.

Comments on this clonotype: A read error may be the cause here, since a much bigger clone is one base away. This rearrangement joins TRBV7-2 to TRBJ1-5; D is unresolved. The V end lost 2 bases, the J end lost 6 bases, and 14 bases lay between the germline ends. The CDR3 contains 15 residues. Per germline, CDR1 SGHTA and CDR2 FQGNSA. CDR3 sequence: CASSLLGLSAQPQHF. DNA of the CDR3: TGTGCCAGCAGCTTACTGGGCCTAAGCGCTCAGCCCCAGCATTTT. The full variable domain, its missing parts supplied by reference TRBV7-2 and TRBJ1-5, is GAGVSQSPSNKVTEKGKDVELRCDPISGHTALYWYRQSLGQGLEFLIYFQGNSAPDKSGLPSDRFSAERTGGSVSTLTIQRTQQEDSAVYLCASSLLGLSAQPQHFGDGTRLSIL.

This clonotype was seen many times. This chain connects TRBV7-2 to TRBJ2-7, with D tentatively TRBD1 (6 bases). Germline assignment: CDR1 SGHTA and CDR2 FQGNSA. This CDR3 has 13 amino acids. The V end was cut by 3 bases, the J end by 5 bases, with 11 bases between. The CDR3 here is CASSFTGIDEQYF. CDR3 DNA sequence: TGTGCCAGCAGCTTTACAGGGATCGACGAGCAGTACTTC.

This clonotype was detected ten times or more. The V and J genes are TRBV20-1 and TRBJ2-1; D not certain. The CDR3 extends over 12 amino acids. The V end lost 3 bases, the J end lost 6 bases, and 9 bases lay between the germline ends. Germline loops: CDR1 DFQATT, CDR2 SNEGSKA (reference sequence). As DNA, the CDR3 is TGCAGTGCTAGCGACTCAGCCAATGAGCAGTTCTTC. It encodes CSASDSANEQFF.

This clonotype was counted only a few times. The gene calls are TRBV5-1 and TRBJ2-3, with D unresolved. This CDR3 region has 15 residues. Germline assignment: CDR1 SGHRS and CDR2 YFSETQ. Trimming stripped 3 bases from V and 0 bases from J, with 11 bases between. The CDR3 region is CASSSETRSTDTQYF. CDR3 in DNA: TGCGCCAGCAGCTCCGAGACCCGAAGCACAGATACGCAGTATTTT.

This chain connects TRBV30 to TRBJ1-1; D uncertain. Germline V lookup: CDR1 GTSNPN, CDR2 SVGIG (reference sequence). The CDR3 contains 15 residues. V was cut by 2 bases and J by 4 bases, with 17 bases left in between. Written as DNA, the CDR3 is TGTGCCTGGAGTATCCGATCCCAATGGGGCACTGAAGCTTTCTTT. Its protein is CAWSIRSQWGTEAFF. Together with reference TRBV30 and TRBJ1-1, the CDR3 gives the full variable domain: SQTIHQWPATLVQPVGSPLSLECTVEGTSNPNLYWYRQAAGRGLQLLFYSVGIGQISSEVPQNLSASRPQDRQFILSSKKLLLSDSGFYLCAWSIRSQWGTEAFFGQGTRLTVV.